These 17 T cell receptor beta chains originate from one sample sequenced in a study of control samples from healthy donors and cancer patients. Libraries were prepared by immunoSEQ multiplex PCR; TCRdb keeps only in-frame clonotypes and omits some of them. The profile covers roughly 120,000 clones, with more than 70% appearing a single time and 2.3% taken by the ten largest. Sequencing was carried out using blood. The receptors shown here come from a woman in her sixties or seventies in good health.

V is TRBV15 and J is TRBJ2-5; no clear D gene. V was cut by 0 bases and J by 5 bases, with 10 bases left in between. The CDR3 spans 14 residues. In germline, CDR1 is LNHNV, CDR2 YYDKDF (reference sequence). The CDR3 bases are TGTGCCACCAGCAGAGAGGTGGGCCGGGAGACCCAGTACTTC. Its translation: CATSREVGRETQYF. Supplemented by reference TRBV15 and TRBJ2-5, the full variable domain reads DAMVIQNPRYQVTQFGKPVTLSCSQTLNHNVMYWYQQKSSQAPKLLFHYYDKDFNNEADTPDNFQSRRPNTSFCFLDIRSPGLGDTAMYLCATSREVGRETQYFGPGTRLLVL.

In this sample, this clone turned up once. The chain carries TRBV10-1 and TRBJ1-1; D may be TRBD1 (6 bases). Trimming removed 8 bases from V and 0 bases from J, with 10 bases in between. The CDR3 runs 13 residues. Germline V lookup: CDR1 WNHNN, CDR2 SYGVQD (reference sequence). The chain's CDR3 is CASPGGMNTEAFF. DNA for the CDR3: TGCGCCAGCCCCGGGGGCATGAACACTGAAGCTTTCTTT.

The chain uses TRBV18 and TRBJ1-2, with a weak D call TRBD1 (5 bases). Germline lookup yields CDR1 KGHSH and CDR2 LQKENI. Between the trimmed V and J ends, which lost 2 bases and 5 bases, there was a span of 9 bases. There are 13 residues in the CDR3. The CDR3 sequence is CASSPGAGYGYTF. In DNA form, the CDR3 reads TGTGCCAGCTCACCAGGGGCGGGTTATGGCTACACCTTC.

The chain employs TRBV7-9 and TRBJ1-1; D not resolved. The CDR3 is 14 residues long. Germline loops: CDR1 SEHNR, CDR2 FQNEAQ (reference sequence). V lost 5 bases and J lost 3, with 13 bases in between. The CDR3: CASSPGQIYTEAFF. The DNA of the CDR3 is TGTGCCAGCAGCCCTGGCCAGATTTACACTGAAGCTTTCTTT.

The chain links TRBV6-5 to TRBJ2-1; 8 nucleotides match TRBD2. The CDR3 covers 15 residues. The junction had 11 bases not matched to a gene; V was cut back by 6 bases and J by 7 bases. The germline V gene has CDR1 MNHEY and CDR2 SVGAGI. CDR3 sequence (DNA): TGTGCCAGCAGCCCCCCAGCGGGGGTTGGGAATGAGCAGTTCTTC. Encoded protein: CASSPPAGVGNEQFF.

As concerns this clone: Other DNA sequences from this sample encode an identical CDR3 as well. The V gene is TRBV7-2, the J gene TRBJ1-2; maybe TRBD1 (6 bases). The CDR3 spans 15 residues. Trimming cost V 1 base and J 8 bases, with 17 bases left between them. Germline CDR1 and CDR2: SGHTA and FQGNSA. The CDR3 DNA reads TGTGCCAGCAGCTTAGTAACGCAGGGTCAGGGGGGCTACACCTTC. This translates into CASSLVTQGQGGYTF.

This sequence joins TRBV5-1 and TRBJ2-2; tentative D call: TRBD1 (6 bases). Trimming removed 4 bases at V and 1 base at J, with 17 bases between. The CDR3 length is 17 residues. Germline V lookup: CDR1 SGHRS, CDR2 YFSETQ. The CDR3 DNA reads as TGCGCCAGCAGCCGAGAGGCCCAGGGGTTGAACACCGGGGAGCTGTTTTTT. It encodes CASSREAQGLNTGELFF.

This chain links TRBV27 with TRBJ2-2; D gene ambiguous. From germline, CDR1 is MNHEY and CDR2 SMNVEV (reference sequence). The germline V and J ends were trimmed by 5 bases and 3 bases, with 4 bases remaining between them. This CDR3 has 12 amino acids. CDR3 DNA sequence: TGTGCCAGCAGTCCCTACACCGGGGAGCTGTTTTTT. Amino acid sequence: CASSPYTGELFF.

This clone turned up a few times. The chain is built from TRBV10-3 and TRBJ1-2; 11 bases agree with TRBD1. Germline CDR1 and CDR2: ENHRY and SYGVKD. This CDR3 comprises 14 residues. V was pared by 7 bases and J by 3 bases, with 4 bases of the junction left unmatched. The CDR3 protein is CAIKGQGDYYGYTF. The CDR3 DNA is TGTGCCATCAAGGGACAGGGGGACTACTATGGCTACACCTTC.

This clone is a singleton in its sample. The chain is built from TRBV11-2 and TRBJ2-7, with TRBD1 identical over 9 bases. CDR1 and CDR2 (germline): SGHAT, FQNNGV. The V segment lost 4 bases and the J segment 0 bases; nucleotides outside the gene matches: 4. The CDR3 length is 15 residues. The chain's CDR3 is CASSSGTGPSYEQYF. CDR3 nucleotide sequence: TGTGCCAGCAGCTCCGGGACAGGGCCCTCCTACGAGCAGTACTTC.

J is TRBJ1-5 and V is TRBV6-1, with D possibly TRBD1 on 5 matching bases. The ends were cut back, 2 bases at V and 1 base at J, with 15 bases in the middle. CDR3 length: 17 amino acids. The germline CDR1 and CDR2 sequences are MNHNS and SASEGT. CDR3 DNA: TGTGCCAGCAGTGAAACGGCCCATGGGGGAAGCAATCAGCCCCAGCATTTT. It codes for CASSETAHGGSNQPQHF.

This chain connects TRBV5-1 to TRBJ2-3, with D perhaps TRBD1 (6 bases). CDR1 is SGHRS, CDR2 YFSETQ, per germline. This CDR3 spans 14 amino acids. Trimming removed 4 bases from V and 0 bases from J, with 9 bases in between. CDR3 sequence (DNA): TGCGCCAGCAGCCGGGACATAAGCACAGATACGCAGTATTTT. It translates to CASSRDISTDTQYF.

This sequence joins TRBV11-2 and TRBJ1-2, with 9 bases identical to TRBD1. This CDR3 has 14 residues. With V trimmed by 5 bases and J by 8 bases, 9 bases remained unmatched. Looked up from germline, CDR1 is SGHAT and CDR2 is FQNNGV. The CDR3, as DNA: TGTGCCAGCAGCCTACGGACAGGGGAGTACGGCTACACCTTC. It yields the protein CASSLRTGEYGYTF.

The chain has TRBV29-1 and TRBJ2-3; TRBD2 aligns across 9 bases. V lost 1 base to trimming and J lost 1 base; unmatched junction nucleotides: 3. Germline V gene lookup returns CDR1 SQVTM and CDR2 ANQGSEA. The CDR3 totals 15 residues. The CDR3 nucleotides are TGCAGCGTTGAAGGGTTAGCGGGAGGCACAGATACGCAGTATTTT. Its protein is CSVEGLAGGTDTQYF.

J is TRBJ2-7 and V is TRBV5-1; 11 nucleotides match TRBD2. Germline CDR1 and CDR2: SGHRS and YFSETQ. This CDR3 contains 15 residues. With 4 bases clipped from V and 3 bases from J, the junction kept 6 bases outside the gene matches. CDR3 residues: CASSDLAGGSYEQYF. The CDR3 DNA reads TGCGCCAGCAGCGACCTAGCGGGGGGAAGCTACGAGCAGTACTTC. Filled out from reference TRBV5-1 and TRBJ2-7, the complete variable domain reads KAGVTQTPRYLIKTRGQQVTLSCSPISGHRSVSWYQQTPGQGLQFLFEYFSETQRNKGNFPGRFSGRQFSNSRSEMNVSTLELGDSALYLCASSDLAGGSYEQYFGPGTRLTVT.

The chain couples TRBV29-1 to TRBJ1-2; D gene unclear. There are 12 residues in the CDR3. The germline V gene encodes CDR1 SQVTM and CDR2 ANQGSEA. V lost 7 bases and J lost 2, with 11 bases in between. CDR3 nucleotide sequence: TGCAGCGCCGACGGGGAGAACTATGGCTACACCTTC. Its protein product is CSADGENYGYTF.

The chain carries TRBV6-6 and TRBJ1-3; D perhaps matches TRBD1 (6 bases). The V gene lost 6 bases and the J gene lost 4 bases, with 19 bases spanning the gap. Germline CDR1 MNHNY, CDR2 SVGAGI (reference sequence). The CDR3 spans 16 residues. CDR3 nucleotides: TGTGCCAGCAGAGACCACAGGGTAGTAGAAGGAAACACCATATATTTT. Protein product: CASRDHRVVEGNTIYF.